This T cell receptor beta chain is drawn from a study of shared clonotypes between healthy human individuals. Method: immunoSEQ multiplex PCR; TCRdb's copy keeps in-frame clones and lacks some. The sample holds some 2,500,000 clones, roughly 93% seen once. Whole-study results and caveats: How much donors shared clonotypes was expected to be affected by sequencing depth.

The V and J ends lost 6 bases and 8 bases respectively, with 18 bases between them. In germline, CDR1 is SGHRS, CDR2 YFSETQ. The CDR3 is 14 amino acids. On this clone itself: Its target is not known.

The TCR comes from a man between 18 and 29 years old in good health. Some clones in this sample may be carry-over from other donors' samples. Sequenced material: naive CD4+ T cells from PBMCs. Subset: CD45RA+ positively selected. The gene calls are TRBV5-1 and TRBJ2-1; D call uncertain. The CDR3, as DNA: TGCGCCAGCACCAGATCGGTCTCGGGCGATGAGCAGTTCTTC. It yields the protein CASTRSVSGDEQFF.